The 23 T cell receptor beta chains below all came from one sample that was sequenced in a study of blood T cell repertoires in COVID-19. Libraries were prepared by immunoSEQ multiplex PCR; TCRdb keeps only in-frame clonotypes and omits some of them. The repertoire consists of roughly 500,000 clones, with over 75% occurring once and the leading ten covering 3.2%. The sample was peripheral blood. The receptors derive from a human donor in a cohort sampled during active COVID-19.

J is TRBJ1-2 and V is TRBV6-1; D is perhaps TRBD1 (5 bases). Germline V gene lookup returns CDR1 MNHNS and CDR2 SASEGT. With 2 bases removed from V and 4 bases from J, the gap between germline ends came to 11 bases. This CDR3 region has 14 residues. CDR3 nucleotides: TGTGCCAGCAGTGAATGGGACTCAGCCTATGGCTACACCTTC. Translating it yields CASSEWDSAYGYTF.

The V gene is TRBV21-1, the J gene TRBJ1-1. TRBV21-1 constitutes a pseudogene. The CDR3 contains 18 residues. The CDR3 coding sequence is TGTGCCAGCAGTACACGCGGGCAGGAGGGTGAGATGTGGACTGAAGCTTTCTTT. Translated, it gives CASSTRGQEGEMWTEAFF.

This sequence joins TRBV7-9 and TRBJ2-7; D gene unclear. Germline CDR1 reads SEHNR; CDR2 reads FQNEAQ (reference sequence). The CDR3 loop spans 11 amino acids. V gave up 2 bases and J gave up 5 bases, with 4 bases separating them. The CDR3, as DNA: TGTGCCAGCAGCTTAAATAACGAGCAGTACTTC. Translating it yields CASSLNNEQYF. The complete variable domain, with remaining parts taken from reference TRBV7-9 and TRBJ2-7, reads DTGVSQNPRHKITKRGQNVTFRCDPISEHNRLYWYRQTLGQGPEFLTYFQNEAQLEKSRLLSDRFSAERPKGSFSTLEIQRTEQGDSAMYLCASSLNNEQYFGPGTRLTVT.

This clone occurred a few times. The chain combines TRBV5-1 with TRBJ2-7; tentatively, D is TRBD1 (5 bases). CDR1 is SGHRS, CDR2 YFSETQ, per germline. The CDR3 runs to 15 residues. V was cut by 0 bases and J by 2 bases, with 12 bases left in between. CDR3: CASSLGRQKPYEQYF. The CDR3 DNA is TGCGCCAGCAGCTTGGGAAGACAGAAACCCTACGAGCAGTACTTC.

The rearrangement joins TRBV5-1 to TRBJ2-2; 8 bases line up with TRBD1. Per germline, CDR1 SGHRS and CDR2 YFSETQ. The CDR3 spans 14 residues. Trimming took 4 bases from V and 7 from J; bases not matched to a gene: 6. In DNA form, the CDR3 reads TGCGCCAGCAGCGCACGACAGGGGATCGGGGAGCTGTTTTTT. The encoded protein is CASSARQGIGELFF.

The J gene is TRBJ1-1, the V gene TRBV3-1 (or the pseudogene TRBV3-2), with TRBD1 matching 7 bases. Germline V gives CDR1 LGHDT, CDR2 YNNKEL (reference sequence). V gave up 4 bases and J gave up 7 bases; unmatched junction bases: 9. CDR3 length: 14 residues. CDR3 amino acids: CASSRALGDSEAFF. The CDR3 DNA reads TGTGCCAGCAGCCGAGCTCTTGGGGACAGTGAAGCTTTCTTT.

The gene calls are TRBV7-2 and TRBJ1-2; maybe TRBD1 (5 bases). The germline V gene encodes CDR1 SGHTA and CDR2 FQGNSA. Trimming left V 3 bases short and J 0 bases short, with 14 bases between. The CDR3 has 16 residues. The CDR3, as DNA: TGTGCCAGCAGCTTGTGGGGCAGTGCTACTAACTATGGCTACACCTTC. Its translation: CASSLWGSATNYGYTF.

CDR3 sequence reads: CATVMNTEAFF. In DNA form, the CDR3 reads TGTGCCACCGTAATGAACACTGAAGCTTTCTTT. The V gene is TRBV27, the J gene TRBJ1-1, with D unclear. The V end lost 10 bases, the J end lost 0 bases, and 6 bases lay between the germline ends. This CDR3 has 11 residues. In germline, CDR1 is MNHEY, CDR2 SMNVEV (reference sequence).

The V and J genes are TRBV5-1 and TRBJ2-3, with D hard to call. The CDR3 length is 13 residues. The ends were cut back, 1 base at V and 6 bases at J, with 9 bases in the middle. Germline CDR1 reads SGHRS; CDR2 reads YFSETQ. The CDR3 coding sequence is TGCGCCAGCAGCTTGTCTGAGGCGGATACGCAGTATTTT. Its translation: CASSLSEADTQYF. The full variable domain, rest sourced from reference TRBV5-1 and TRBJ2-3, is KAGVTQTPRYLIKTRGQQVTLSCSPISGHRSVSWYQQTPGQGLQFLFEYFSETQRNKGNFPGRFSGRQFSNSRSEMNVSTLELGDSALYLCASSLSEADTQYFGPGTRLTVL.

The V call is TRBV9, the J call TRBJ1-4, with 8 bases that match TRBD1. V dropped 0 bases and J dropped 3; count of bases not matched to a gene: 7. This CDR3 comprises 17 residues. Germline V lookup: CDR1 SGDLS, CDR2 YYNGEE. CDR3 sequence reads: CASSVGGQDIANEKLFF. In DNA, the CDR3 is TGTGCCAGCAGCGTAGGGGGACAGGATATTGCTAATGAAAAACTGTTTTTT.

The chain uses TRBV3-1 (or the pseudogene TRBV3-2) and TRBJ2-7; D not certain. The CDR3 is 13 amino acids. CDR1 and CDR2 (germline): LGHDT, YNNKEL (reference sequence). V shed 0 bases and J shed 2 bases, with 5 bases lying between them. The CDR3 DNA reads as TGTGCCAGCAGCCAAGACCGGGCCTACGAGCAGTACTTC. It is translated as CASSQDRAYEQYF.

The chain has TRBV3-1 (or the pseudogene TRBV3-2) and TRBJ2-6; TRBD1 matches at 8 bases. Germline V gives CDR1 LGHDT, CDR2 YNNKEL (reference sequence). V was clipped by 5 bases and J by 2 bases; unmatched bases: 14. The CDR3 covers 19 residues. CDR3: CASSALSQQGETGANVLTF. In DNA form, the CDR3 reads TGTGCCAGCAGCGCGCTTTCTCAACAGGGGGAGACTGGGGCCAACGTCCTGACTTTC.

This clone was detected only once. V usage is TRBV6-4 and J usage is TRBJ2-7; TRBD1 aligns across 7 bases. The CDR3 spans 13 residues. Trimming took 6 bases from V and 5 from J; bases not matched to a gene: 7. CDR1 is MRHNA and CDR2 is SNTAGT in the germline V gene. The CDR3 coding sequence is TGTGCCAGCAGATACCTGGACAGGAACGAGCAGTACTTC. This gives the protein CASRYLDRNEQYF.

To note about this clone: Other DNA variants within this sample encode the same CDR3. This chain connects TRBV9 to TRBJ2-7; 10 bases agree with TRBD2. Germline CDR1 reads SGDLS; CDR2 reads YYNGEE. V shed 0 bases, J shed 1 base, and the junction held 1 base outside the gene matches. This CDR3 comprises 15 residues. CDR3 DNA sequence: TGTGCCAGCAGCGTAGCTAGCGGGGGATCCTACGAGCAGTACTTC. It specifies CASSVASGGSYEQYF.

On this clone: The sample holds other DNA sequences that translate to the same CDR3. The rearrangement links TRBV19 to TRBJ1-1; D remains ambiguous. The CDR3 runs to 13 residues. Trimming took off 6 bases at V and 0 bases at J, with 8 bases between the two ends. Per germline, CDR1 LNHDA and CDR2 SQIVND (reference sequence). CDR3 in DNA: TGTGCCAGTAGCACACAGCTGAACACTGAAGCTTTCTTT. Its translation: CASSTQLNTEAFF.

This chain joins TRBV25-1 and TRBJ2-1, with 8 bases that match TRBD2. V shed 4 bases, J shed 7 bases, and the junction held 12 bases outside the gene matches. The germline V gene has CDR1 MGHDK and CDR2 SYGVNS. This CDR3 region has 16 residues. The CDR3 DNA reads TGTGCCAGCAGTGTAGATTTAGCGGGACGCGTAAATGAGCAGTTCTTC. This sequence encodes CASSVDLAGRVNEQFF.

The rearrangement links TRBV20-1 to TRBJ1-2; tentative D call: TRBD1 (5 bases). CDR1 DFQATT and CDR2 SNEGSKA come from the germline V gene (reference sequence). The V and J ends lost 3 bases and 0 bases respectively, with 8 bases between them. The CDR3 spans 13 residues. Written as DNA, the CDR3 is TGCAGTGCTAGTGGGGGGGCTAACTATGGCTACACCTTC. Protein product: CSASGGANYGYTF.

The V call is TRBV7-2, the J call TRBJ1-5; 12 bases align to TRBD1. This CDR3 is built from 15 residues. Germline CDR1 is SGHTA and CDR2 is FQGNSA. V trimming: 5 bases; J trimming: 5 bases; junction bases outside the gene matches: 4. CDR3 loop: CASSRDRGQDQPQHF. The CDR3 region has the DNA TGTGCCAGCAGCCGGGACAGGGGGCAGGATCAGCCCCAGCATTTT.

This clone was observed a single time. The chain recombines TRBV9 with TRBJ1-5; D uncertain. CDR1 is SGDLS and CDR2 is YYNGEE in the germline V gene. CDR3 length equals 14 residues. The germline V and J ends were trimmed by 3 bases and 4 bases, with 11 bases remaining between them. This chain's CDR3 is CASSAGWSNQPQHF. In nucleotides, the CDR3 is TGTGCCAGCAGCGCCGGGTGGTCGAATCAGCCCCAGCATTTT.

The chain recombines TRBV27 with TRBJ1-2; no clear D. With 6 bases removed from V and 2 bases from J, the gap between germline ends came to 13 bases. The CDR3 consists of 14 residues. The V gene's germline CDR1 is MNHEY and CDR2 SMNVEV (reference sequence). CDR3 loop: CASRSSRSNYGYTF. The CDR3 DNA follows: TGTGCCAGCAGATCGTCCAGGTCAAACTATGGCTACACCTTC.

The chain has TRBV18 and TRBJ2-3; tentative D call: TRBD1 (8 bases). Germline V gene data show CDR1 as KGHSH and CDR2 as LQKENI. The CDR3 totals 15 residues. V gave up 1 base and J gave up 4 bases, with 12 bases separating them. CDR3 in amino acids: CASSPRQGRADTQYF. In DNA form, the CDR3 reads TGTGCCAGCTCACCACGACAGGGGAGGGCAGATACGCAGTATTTT. The complete variable domain, with remaining parts taken from reference TRBV18 and TRBJ2-3, reads NAGVMQNPRHLVRRRGQEARLRCSPMKGHSHVYWYRQLPEEGLKFMVYLQKENIIDESGMPKERFSAEFPKEGPSILRIQQVVRGDSAAYFCASSPRQGRADTQYFGPGTRLTVL.

This rearrangement joins TRBV6-5 to TRBJ1-2; unclear D gene. With 5 bases removed from V and 0 bases from J, the gap between germline ends came to 10 bases. Germline V gene sequence: CDR1 MNHEY, CDR2 SVGAGI. The CDR3 extends over 14 amino acids. CDR3 in DNA: TGTGCCAGCAGTCGTGGAGGCCCTAACTATGGCTACACCTTC. It translates to CASSRGGPNYGYTF.

Here the CDR3 reads CASLPSGQGRNEQFF. CDR3 sequence (DNA): TGTGCCAGCCTTCCGTCGGGACAGGGCCGCAATGAGCAGTTCTTC. The rearrangement uses TRBV28 and TRBJ2-1; TRBD1 matches 9 bases. The CDR3 covers 15 residues. Germline assignment: CDR1 MDHEN and CDR2 SYDVKM. The V segment lost 8 bases and the J segment 6 bases; nucleotides outside the gene matches: 11.